This T cell receptor beta chain was recovered during a study of cytomegalovirus exposure and HLA in healthy donors. Study-level information: Previous work identified roughly 110 million unique TCR beta sequences from approximately 190 million T cells.

The donors, nominally healthy at sampling, likely had unrecorded immune exposures. From germline, CDR1 is SGHDT and CDR2 YYEEEE. Trimming removed 7 bases at V and 6 bases at J, with 16 bases between. The CDR3 consists of 13 residues. Both 60 Vbeta primers and 13 Jbeta primers went into the PCR. Assay: immunoSEQ multiplex PCR; the TCRdb copy retains only in-frame clones and omits some. The table lists 90,000 to 150,000 clones, roughly 78% of them singletons. Broader study findings: Certain indistinguishable V segments, among them TRBV6-2 and TRBV6-3, were excluded. Association of a missense DCLRE1C variant with TCR beta V- and J-gene trimming was reported in a later analysis.

A note on this clone: Its antigen remains unknown.

This TCR was sampled from a woman aged 30 to 39 in good health and CMV-seropositive. The chain carries TRBV5-6 and TRBJ1-2; TRBD1 is a possible D gene (5 bases). The sample taken for sequencing was PBMCs. CDR3 sequence reads: CASGASRRHGYTF. The CDR3 bases are TGTGCCAGCGGGGCGTCGAGGCGCCATGGCTACACCTTC.